The 17 T cell receptor beta chains listed next were all sequenced from one sample in a study of response to subunit inactivated influenza vaccine. A single record per CDR3 protein comes from TCRdb applying MiXCR to the RT-PCR reads. The sample shows a few hundred thousand distinct CDR3 sequences, less than 25% of them seen only once. The source was PBMCs from blood, collected approximately 20 months after vaccination. All receptors come from a man aged 50 to 69 who received an inactivated influenza vaccine.

This clonotype was detected a few times. This sequence joins TRBV3-1 and TRBJ1-6; D is unresolved. The V gene's germline CDR1 is LGHDT and CDR2 YNNKEL (reference sequence). The ends were cut back, 1 base at V and 10 bases at J, with 2 bases in the middle. The CDR3 contains 11 residues. Written as DNA, the CDR3 is TGTGCCAGCAGCCAAGGGTCACCCCTCCACTTT. It translates to CASSQGSPLHF.

This sequence joins TRBV7-3 and TRBJ2-1, with unresolved D. Trimming took off 0 bases at V and 7 bases at J, with 10 bases between the two ends. The CDR3 extends over 14 amino acids. CDR1 and CDR2 (germline): SGHTA, FQGTGA. The CDR3 spells CASSLTASINEQFF. CDR3 coding DNA: TGTGCCAGCAGCTTAACCGCCTCGATTAATGAGCAGTTCTTC.

This clonotype was counted at least ten times. The J gene is TRBJ1-2, the V gene TRBV20-1; no reliable D call. V lost 3 bases and J 4 bases, leaving 12 bases between the germline ends. Germline V gene data show CDR1 as DFQATT and CDR2 as SNEGSKA (reference sequence). CDR3 length equals 13 residues. CDR3 DNA: TGCAGTGCTAGTTTACCCCAAGTCTATGGCTACACCTTC. It translates to CSASLPQVYGYTF.

This clonotype came up a few times. The chain recombines TRBV15 with TRBJ1-2; D possibly corresponds to TRBD1 (6 bases). This CDR3 spans 14 amino acids. Between the trimmed V and J ends, which lost 5 bases and 4 bases, there was a span of 14 bases. The germline CDR1 and CDR2 sequences are LNHNV and YYDKDF (reference sequence). CDR3 residues: CATSVPGAPYGYTF. The DNA for the CDR3 is TGTGCCACCAGCGTCCCGGGGGCTCCCTATGGCTACACCTTC.

The chain joins TRBV20-1 to TRBJ2-3, with a possible D match to TRBD2 (6 bases). The CDR3 has 12 amino acids. Trimming removed 4 bases from V and 2 bases from J, with 7 bases in between. Germline CDR1 and CDR2: DFQATT and SNEGSKA (reference sequence). The CDR3 here is CSATGDTDTQYF. CDR3 in DNA: TGCAGTGCTACGGGGGACACAGATACGCAGTATTTT.

This clonotype was picked up a small number of times. The chain has TRBV6-5 and TRBJ1-1; 9 positions agree with TRBD1. CDR1 is MNHEY, CDR2 SVGAGI, per germline. J lost 1 base, V lost 0 bases, and 9 bases had no gene match. The CDR3 is 18 amino acids. The CDR3 DNA reads as TGTGCCAGCAGTTACTCGAGTTGGTGGACAGGGGAGAACACTGAAGCTTTCTTT. The encoded protein is CASSYSSWWTGENTEAFF.

This clonotype was seen ten or more times. The V call is TRBV6-2 or TRBV6-3, the J call TRBJ1-6, with a weak D call TRBD1 (5 bases). Germline V CDR1 and CDR2: MNHEY, SVGEGT. V was pared by 2 bases and J by 13 bases, with 21 bases between. This CDR3 is built from 16 residues. The CDR3 DNA reads TGTGCCAGCAGTTACGAGCCAGGGTATTATCGGTCTCCCCTCCACTTT. Protein sequence: CASSYEPGYYRSPLHF.

This clonotype showed up just a few times. DNA for the CDR3: TGCGCCAGCAGACCCCGACTGGAGAGCGATAATGAGCAGTTCTTC. This codes for CASRPRLESDNEQFF. The chain joins TRBV5-1 to TRBJ2-1; D gene unclear. The CDR3 is 15 residues long. The V and J ends lost 5 bases and 7 bases respectively, with 19 bases between them. From germline, CDR1 is SGHRS and CDR2 YFSETQ.

This clonotype was detected a few times. The rearrangement uses TRBV20-1 and TRBJ1-5; a possible D gene is TRBD1 (6 bases). This CDR3 has 15 residues. Looked up from germline, CDR1 is DFQATT and CDR2 is SNEGSKA (reference sequence). V shed 7 bases and J shed 3 bases, with 19 bases lying between them. CDR3 coding DNA: TGCAGTGTCGAGAGAGCAGGGGCCGTCAATCAGCCCCAGCATTTT. Its translation is CSVERAGAVNQPQHF.

This clonotype appeared a few times. The CDR3 DNA reads TGTGCCAGCAGGGAGGGGTCCCCCTCCTACGAGCAGTACTTC. This codes for CASREGSPSYEQYF. This rearrangement joins TRBV28 to TRBJ2-7; D possibly corresponds to TRBD2 (6 bases). CDR1 is MDHEN and CDR2 is SYDVKM in the germline V gene. Trimming stripped 6 bases from V and 0 bases from J, with 12 bases between. The CDR3 loop spans 14 amino acids.

The chain employs TRBV7-3 and TRBJ2-7; D uncertain. CDR1 SGHTA and CDR2 FQGTGA come from the germline V gene. Trimming cost V 5 bases and J 0 bases, with 14 bases left between them. There are 15 residues in the CDR3. CDR3 amino acids: CASSPQATSSYEQYF. The CDR3 DNA is TGTGCCAGCAGCCCCCAGGCTACGAGCTCCTACGAGCAGTACTTC.

The V gene is TRBV12-3 or TRBV12-4, the J gene TRBJ1-5; D may be TRBD1 (6 bases). CDR3 length: 13 residues. Trimming removed 10 bases from V and 0 bases from J, with 10 bases in between. CDR3 coding DNA: TGTGCCACACAGGGAAATAGCAATCAGCCCCAGCATTTT. This gives the protein CATQGNSNQPQHF.

This clonotype was recorded a few times. The J gene is TRBJ2-3, the V gene TRBV6-2 or TRBV6-3, with D perhaps given as TRBD1 or TRBD2 (5 bases each). V dropped 6 bases and J dropped 4 bases, with 20 bases sitting between them. This CDR3 is 16 amino acids long. Germline V lookup: CDR1 MNHEY, CDR2 SVGEGT. The CDR3 coding sequence is TGTGCCAGCAGCCTCCGGGGCGGCTATGTTGCAGATACGCAGTATTTT. Protein product: CASSLRGGYVADTQYF.

The chain links TRBV5-6 to TRBJ1-2; D gene unclear. Trimming cost V 0 bases and J 4 bases, with 7 bases left between them. Germline values: CDR1 SGHDT, CDR2 YYEEEE. The CDR3 totals 13 residues. CDR3 loop: CASSLDTTYGYTF. The DNA for the CDR3 is TGTGCCAGCAGCTTGGACACCACCTATGGCTACACCTTC.

The chain couples TRBV4-1 to TRBJ1-6, with D uncertain. CDR1 and CDR2 from the germline V gene are MGHRA and YSYEKL. V lost 4 bases to trimming and J lost 0 bases, with 13 bases between them. The CDR3 is 17 residues long. The CDR3 nucleotides read TGCGCCAGCAGCCGAGCCGGGGTACGCTCCTATAATTCACCCCTCCACTTT. It specifies CASSRAGVRSYNSPLHF.

The rearrangement links TRBV6-5 to TRBJ2-3, with 9 nucleotides matching TRBD1. CDR1 and CDR2 (germline): MNHEY, SVGAGI. The trim removed 2 bases at V and 2 bases at J, leaving 2 bases unmatched. This CDR3 region has 15 residues. The CDR3 protein is CASSYGDRATDTQYF. For the CDR3, the DNA is TGTGCCAGCAGTTACGGGGACAGGGCCACAGATACGCAGTATTTT.

The V call is TRBV7-8, the J call TRBJ2-2; D might be TRBD2 (6 bases). The V and J ends lost 6 bases and 0 bases respectively, with 14 bases between them. CDR1 and CDR2 from the germline V gene are SGHVS and FQNEAQ. CDR3 length equals 16 residues. The CDR3 loop is CASSLEGFANTGELFF. For the CDR3, the DNA is TGTGCCAGCAGTCTGGAGGGGTTCGCGAACACCGGGGAGCTGTTTTTT.